A selection of T cell receptor beta chains follows, all from one sample in a study of control samples from healthy donors and cancer patients. Libraries were prepared by immunoSEQ multiplex PCR; TCRdb keeps only in-frame clonotypes and omits some of them. The table has approximately 90,000 clones, around 85% seen once; the top ten hold 38%. What was sequenced was PBMCs. These receptor sequences come from a man between 65 and 85 years old with lung cancer. The CDR3 runs from the conserved cysteine through the conserved F or W. D genes are given only for firm matches. Clone size is stated in some rows and not others, as once, few, many or a class when expanded.

-,TRBV10-1,TRBJ2-2,TRBD2,CASRASSGGNTGELFF,TGCGCCAGCAGAGCCTCTAGCGGGGGTAACACCGGGGAGCTGTTTTTT
-,TRBV5-8,TRBJ2-5,-,CASSFKGRETQYF,TGTGCCAGCAGCTTTAAGGGCCGAGAGACCCAGTACTTC
few,TRBV7-2,TRBJ2-7,TRBD1,CASSSGTVGLEQYF,TGTGCCAGCAGCTCGGGGACAGTCGGCCTCGAGCAGTACTTC
-,TRBV29-1,TRBJ1-4,-,CSVGGSRGGEKLFF,TGCAGCGTTGGAGGGAGCAGGGGCGGCGAAAAACTGTTTTTT
-,TRBV3-1/TRBV3-2,TRBJ2-7,-,CASSQGQISYEQYF,TGTGCCAGCAGCCAAGGTCAGATTTCCTACGAGCAGTACTTC
-,TRBV6-5,TRBJ1-2,-,CASSSSGPNYGYTF,TGTGCCAGCAGTTCGTCAGGACCTAACTATGGCTACACCTTC
-,TRBV2,TRBJ1-5,TRBD1,CASSPRQGLQPQHF,TGTGCCAGCAGCCCGAGACAGGGTCTCCAGCCCCAGCATTTT
-,TRBV27,TRBJ2-7,-,CASSLSWDGSYEQYF,TGTGCCAGCAGTTTATCTTGGGACGGTTCCTACGAGCAGTACTTC
once,TRBV27,TRBJ2-2,TRBD1,CASTKGQGVTGELFF,TGTGCCAGCACTAAGGGACAGGGTGTCACCGGGGAGCTGTTTTTT
once,TRBV6-6,TRBJ2-2,-,CASSPGAGELFF,TGTGCCAGCAGCCCAGGGGCCGGGGAGCTGTTTTTT
few,TRBV18,TRBJ1-3,-,CASSEASGNTIYF,TGTGCCAGCTCAGAGGCGTCTGGAAACACCATATATTTT
-,TRBV19,TRBJ1-6,-,CASGESSYNSPLHF,TGTGCCAGTGGGGAGAGCTCCTATAATTCACCCCTCCACTTT